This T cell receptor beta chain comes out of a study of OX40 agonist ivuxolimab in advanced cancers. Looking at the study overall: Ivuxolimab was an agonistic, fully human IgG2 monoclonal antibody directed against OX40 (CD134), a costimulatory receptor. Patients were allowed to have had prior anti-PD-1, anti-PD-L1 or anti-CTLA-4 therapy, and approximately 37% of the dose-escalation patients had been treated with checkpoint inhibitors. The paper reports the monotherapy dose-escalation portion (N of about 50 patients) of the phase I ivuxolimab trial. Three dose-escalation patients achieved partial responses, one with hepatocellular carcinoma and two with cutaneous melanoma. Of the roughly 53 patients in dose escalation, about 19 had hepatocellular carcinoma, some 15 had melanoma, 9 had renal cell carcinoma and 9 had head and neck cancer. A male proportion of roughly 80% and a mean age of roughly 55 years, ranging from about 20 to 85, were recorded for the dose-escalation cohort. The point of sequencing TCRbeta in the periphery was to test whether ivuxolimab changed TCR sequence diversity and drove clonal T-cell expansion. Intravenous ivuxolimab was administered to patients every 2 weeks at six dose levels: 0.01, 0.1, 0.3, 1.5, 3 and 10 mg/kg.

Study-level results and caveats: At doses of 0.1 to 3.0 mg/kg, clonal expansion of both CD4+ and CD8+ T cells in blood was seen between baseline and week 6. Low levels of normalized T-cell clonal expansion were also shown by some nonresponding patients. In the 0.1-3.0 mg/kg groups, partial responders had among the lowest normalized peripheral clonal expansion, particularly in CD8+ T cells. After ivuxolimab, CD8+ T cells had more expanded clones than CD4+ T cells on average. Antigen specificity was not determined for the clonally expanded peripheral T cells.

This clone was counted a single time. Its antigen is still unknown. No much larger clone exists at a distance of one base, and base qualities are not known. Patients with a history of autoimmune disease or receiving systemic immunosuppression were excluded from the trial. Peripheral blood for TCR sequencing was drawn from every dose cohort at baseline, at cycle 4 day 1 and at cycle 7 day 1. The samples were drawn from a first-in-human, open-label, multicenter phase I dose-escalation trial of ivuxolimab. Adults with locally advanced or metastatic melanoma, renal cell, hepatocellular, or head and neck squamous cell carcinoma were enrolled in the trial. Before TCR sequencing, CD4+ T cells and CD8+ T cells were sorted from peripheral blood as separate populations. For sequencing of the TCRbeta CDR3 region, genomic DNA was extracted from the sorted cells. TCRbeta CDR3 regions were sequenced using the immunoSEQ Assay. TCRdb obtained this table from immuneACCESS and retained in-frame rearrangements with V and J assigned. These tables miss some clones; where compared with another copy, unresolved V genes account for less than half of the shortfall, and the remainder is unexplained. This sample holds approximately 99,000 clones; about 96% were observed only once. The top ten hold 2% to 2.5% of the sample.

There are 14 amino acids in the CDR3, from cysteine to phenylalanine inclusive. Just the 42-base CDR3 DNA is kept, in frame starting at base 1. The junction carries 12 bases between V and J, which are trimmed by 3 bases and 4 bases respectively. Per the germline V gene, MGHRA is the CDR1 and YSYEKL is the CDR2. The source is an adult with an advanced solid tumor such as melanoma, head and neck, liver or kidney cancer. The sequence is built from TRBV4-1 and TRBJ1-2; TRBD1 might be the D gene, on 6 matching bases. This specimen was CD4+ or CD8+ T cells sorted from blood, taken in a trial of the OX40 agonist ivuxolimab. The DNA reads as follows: TGCGCCAGCAGCCATCCACAGGGATTCTATGGCTACACCTTC. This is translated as CASSHPQGFYGYTF.